These 18 T cell receptor beta chains were all obtained from the same sample, sequenced in a study of blood T cells in healthy people across ages. Next came a second PCR, run for about 7 to 12 cycles, which used a sample-barcoded 5' primer along with a J-beta primer mix. TCRdb re-derived calls from the 5' RACE reads in MiXCR, one entry per CDR3 protein. The data show approximately 1.5 million distinct CDR3 sequences, 35% to 45% seen once. Sequencing input: blood. These receptors were obtained from a woman younger than 30 in good health.

The gene calls are TRBV11-3 and TRBJ2-2; 13 bases match TRBD2. The CDR3 spans 17 residues. Germline lookup yields CDR1 SGHNT and CDR2 YENEEA. V lost 4 bases to trimming and J lost 1 base; unmatched junction nucleotides: 3. The CDR3 spells CASSSGTSGKNTGELFF. CDR3 nucleotides: TGTGCCAGCAGCTCCGGGACTAGCGGGAAGAACACCGGGGAGCTGTTTTTT.

This CDR3 is CASSVGSTTDTQYF. The CDR3 region has the DNA TGTGCCAGCAGCGTAGGATCGACCACAGATACGCAGTATTTT. This chain connects TRBV9 to TRBJ2-3; D is unresolved. Germline V gene lookup returns CDR1 SGDLS and CDR2 YYNGEE. Deletions cut 0 bases from V and 2 bases from J, with 7 bases between. The CDR3 extends over 14 amino acids.

The V call is TRBV7-2, the J call TRBJ1-1; the D is unclear. This CDR3 has 14 amino acids. Trimming pared 2 bases from V and 0 bases from J, leaving 7 bases between. CDR1 SGHTA and CDR2 FQGNSA come from the germline V gene. CDR3 protein: CASSLTTVNTEAFF. CDR3 DNA: TGTGCCAGCAGCTTAACAACGGTGAACACTGAAGCTTTCTTT.

V gene TRBV27 combines with J gene TRBJ1-5; 8 nucleotides match TRBD1. Unmatched junction bases numbered 21, after V lost 5 bases and J lost 3 bases. The CDR3 totals 20 residues. CDR1 and CDR2 (germline): MNHEY, SMNVEV (reference sequence). The CDR3 here is CASSPRWSGQGMGINQPQHF. The CDR3 DNA sequence: TGTGCCAGCAGTCCCCGCTGGTCCGGACAGGGAATGGGGATCAATCAGCCCCAGCATTTT.

Points on this clonotype: A much larger clone lies one base from this, so it may be a read error. The chain joins TRBV5-1 to TRBJ1-2; tentative D call: TRBD1 (5 bases). There are 14 residues in the CDR3. CDR1 and CDR2 from the germline V gene are SGHRS and YFSETQ. V was clipped by 4 bases and J by 6 bases, with 16 bases between them. CDR3 residues: CASSVRPGTDGYTF. CDR3 nucleotides: TGCGCCAGCAGCGTGAGGCCCGGGACGGATGGCTACACCTTC.

This clonotype was observed a handful of times. J is TRBJ2-3 and V is TRBV4-2, with 14 bases matching TRBD2. CDR3 length: 18 amino acids. Unmatched junction bases numbered 11, after V lost 8 bases and J lost 1 base. Per the germline V gene, CDR1 is LGHNA and CDR2 is YNFKEQ. The CDR3: CASAPRTSGRPGTDTQYF. CDR3 nucleotide sequence: TGTGCCAGCGCCCCCCGGACTAGCGGGAGGCCTGGCACAGATACGCAGTATTTT.

This clonotype was counted at least ten times. This rearrangement joins TRBV4-1 to TRBJ1-2; D gene ambiguous. The V and J ends lost 1 base and 2 bases respectively, with 8 bases between them. The CDR3 has 14 amino acids. The V gene's germline CDR1 is MGHRA and CDR2 YSYEKL. The DNA for the CDR3 is TGCGCCAGCAGCCAAGCGGGCAGCAACTATGGCTACACCTTC. Its translation is CASSQAGSNYGYTF.

V is TRBV3-1 and J is TRBJ1-6; TRBD1 is a possible D gene (5 bases). The CDR3 extends over 16 amino acids. With 4 bases removed from V and 7 bases from J, the gap between germline ends came to 17 bases. CDR1 is LGHDT, CDR2 YNNKEL, per germline (reference sequence). The chain's CDR3 is CASSPRGTEGNSPLHF. Here the CDR3 DNA reads TGTGCCAGCAGCCCGAGAGGGACGGAAGGGAATTCACCCCTCCACTTT.

In this sample, this clonotype turned up a few times. The chain has TRBV29-1 and TRBJ2-2; maybe TRBD1 (5 bases). CDR3 length: 12 amino acids. With 3 bases removed from V and 10 bases from J, the gap between germline ends came to 12 bases. Looked up from germline, CDR1 is SQVTM and CDR2 is ANQGSEA. The CDR3 protein is CSVDSGSKELFF. DNA of the CDR3: TGCAGCGTTGATTCAGGGTCGAAGGAGCTGTTTTTT.

There are a few counts of this clonotype. CDR3 nucleotides: TGCAGCGCCTCTAGGGACCCTGGCTACACCTTC. Protein: CSASRDPGYTF. This chain connects TRBV29-1 to TRBJ1-2, with D possibly TRBD1 on 5 matching bases. Deletions cut 7 bases from V and 7 bases from J, with 13 bases between. The CDR3 runs 11 residues. Germline CDR1 reads SQVTM; CDR2 reads ANQGSEA.

This CDR3 is CASSSRGGRYGGYTF. The CDR3 nucleotides read TGTGCCAGCAGTTCTCGGGGGGGGCGATACGGTGGCTACACCTTC. The chain joins TRBV12-3 or TRBV12-4 to TRBJ1-2; a possible D gene is TRBD1 (6 bases). This CDR3 region has 15 residues. The V end was cut by 4 bases, the J end by 7 bases, with 19 bases between.

The chain recombines TRBV20-1 with TRBJ1-3, with TRBD1 matching over 7 bases. This CDR3 spans 15 amino acids. The J segment lost 2 bases and the V segment lost 6 bases, leaving 10 bases of the junction unmatched. Germline values: CDR1 DFQATT, CDR2 SNEGSKA (reference sequence). DNA for the CDR3: TGCAGTGCGATACCCCCAACAGGGGCTGGAAACACCATATATTTT. It encodes CSAIPPTGAGNTIYF.

The V and J genes are TRBV27 and TRBJ1-5, with D perhaps matching TRBD1 (6 bases). Germline V gene sequence: CDR1 MNHEY, CDR2 SMNVEV (reference sequence). Trimming cost V 6 bases and J 3 bases, with 12 bases left between them. The CDR3 runs 14 residues. CDR3 amino acids: CASSPDRYNQPQHF. The CDR3 DNA reads TGTGCCAGCAGCCCTGACAGGTACAATCAGCCCCAGCATTTT.

This chain's CDR3 is CSARDRGSVQQYF. For the CDR3, the DNA is TGCAGTGCTAGGGACAGGGGTTCGGTACAGCAGTACTTC. The V call is TRBV20-1, the J call TRBJ2-4; 9 bases are shared with TRBD1. J was trimmed by 13 bases and V by 3 bases; bases with no gene match: 10. CDR1 is DFQATT and CDR2 is SNEGSKA in the germline V gene (reference sequence). This CDR3 spans 13 amino acids.

The chain has TRBV7-8 and TRBJ2-3; D could derive from TRBD1 or TRBD2 (5 bases each). The germline V gene encodes CDR1 SGHVS and CDR2 FQNEAQ. The V and J ends lost 7 bases and 2 bases respectively, with 13 bases between them. The CDR3 spans 14 residues. The CDR3 DNA reads TGTGCCAGCACCCGAGGGGCAGACACAGATACGCAGTATTTT. The encoded protein is CASTRGADTDTQYF.

The rearrangement links TRBV10-1 to TRBJ2-7; no clear D. V was shortened by 2 bases and J by 2 bases, with 10 bases between the two germline ends. The germline CDR1 and CDR2 sequences are WNHNN and SYGVQD (reference sequence). There are 14 residues in the CDR3. This CDR3 reads CASSEPDVAYEQYF. In nucleotides, the CDR3 is TGCGCCAGCAGTGAGCCTGACGTCGCCTACGAGCAGTACTTC.

This clonotype was recorded a few times. A much larger clone differs by one base, so this may be a read error. This chain links TRBV7-2 with TRBJ2-1; D might be TRBD2 (7 bases). The DNA end lines up better with TRBJ2-7; the J call may be wrong. This CDR3 is 15 amino acids long. The germline V gene has CDR1 SGHTA and CDR2 FQGNSA. CDR3 nucleotides: TGTGCCAGCAGCTTGGGAGGGAGTGGGGGCAATGAGCAGTACTTC. It encodes CASSLGGSGGNEQYF.

The V and J genes are TRBV12-3 or TRBV12-4 and TRBJ1-1; D perhaps matches TRBD1 (5 bases). This CDR3 comprises 13 residues. V was clipped by 5 bases and J by 6 bases, with 13 bases between them. CDR3 loop: CASSLDSPPEAFF. As DNA, the CDR3 is TGTGCCAGCAGTCTAGACAGCCCGCCTGAAGCTTTCTTT.